Below, 16 T cell receptor beta chains from the same sample are listed, as sequenced in a study of blood T cell repertoires in COVID-19. Some clones are missing from TCRdb's copy, which holds only in-frame ones; the method was immunoSEQ multiplex PCR. Of fewer than 250,000 clones detected, 86% appear once; the ten largest clones hold 0.7% to 0.8%. The sequencing input was peripheral blood. These receptors were taken from a woman in her seventies with acute or convalescent COVID-19.

The V and J genes are TRBV7-2 and TRBJ1-5; TRBD1 might be the D (5 bases). Trimming stripped 7 bases from V and 2 bases from J, with 15 bases between. Germline V gene lookup returns CDR1 SGHTA and CDR2 FQGNSA. The CDR3 totals 15 residues. As DNA, the CDR3 is TGTGCCAGCACCGTCCTATGGGGGGGCAATCAGCCCCAGCATTTT. Translation: CASTVLWGGNQPQHF.

The rearrangement links TRBV5-1 to TRBJ2-5; D perhaps matches TRBD2 (5 bases). The CDR3 covers 13 residues. The V end lost 4 bases, the J end lost 3 bases, and 10 bases lay between the germline ends. The V gene's germline CDR1 is SGHRS and CDR2 YFSETQ. This CDR3 reads CASSPSGKETQYF. CDR3 nucleotides: TGCGCCAGCAGCCCCAGCGGAAAAGAGACCCAGTACTTC.

The gene calls are TRBV5-4 and TRBJ2-2; maybe TRBD1 (5 bases). V was shortened by 5 bases and J by 0 bases, with 8 bases between the two germline ends. The CDR3 has 14 amino acids. Germline loops: CDR1 SGHNT, CDR2 YYREEE (reference sequence). CDR3 sequence: CASRQEPNTGELFF. CDR3 in DNA: TGTGCCAGCAGACAGGAGCCGAACACCGGGGAGCTGTTTTTT.

The rearrangement uses TRBV28 and TRBJ1-5; 9 nucleotides match TRBD1. J lost 5 bases, V lost 6 bases, and 5 bases had no gene match. Germline CDR1 MDHEN, CDR2 SYDVKM. CDR3 length: 14 residues. CDR3 bases: TGTGCCAGCAGCACAGGGGGCAACTATCAGCCCCAGCATTTT. Residues: CASSTGGNYQPQHF.

The J gene is TRBJ2-2, the V gene TRBV9; no firm D call. Trimming cost V 1 base and J 0 bases, with 7 bases left between them. Germline values: CDR1 SGDLS, CDR2 YYNGEE. This CDR3 spans 15 amino acids. The CDR3 protein is CASSVSGSNTGELFF. As DNA, the CDR3 is TGTGCCAGCAGCGTATCCGGGTCGAACACCGGGGAGCTGTTTTTT.

This clone was seen just once. This chain connects TRBV7-2 to TRBJ2-3, with no clear D. V lost 2 bases to trimming and J lost 4 bases, with 7 bases between them. Germline CDR1 is SGHTA and CDR2 is FQGNSA. The CDR3 contains 13 residues. CDR3 amino acids: CASSLRRADTQYF. CDR3 DNA sequence: TGTGCCAGCAGCTTAAGGAGAGCAGATACGCAGTATTTT.

The chain links TRBV5-5 to TRBJ1-1, with D uncertain. V was pared by 2 bases and J by 11 bases, with 13 bases between. Germline V gene lookup returns CDR1 SGHKS and CDR2 YYEKEE (reference sequence). The CDR3 has 12 amino acids. CDR3 in DNA: TGTGCCAGCAGCTTACTGGAATCGGAGGCTTTCTTT. Encoded protein: CASSLLESEAFF.

J is TRBJ1-1 and V is TRBV27; 8 bases line up with TRBD1. CDR1 and CDR2 (germline): MNHEY, SMNVEV (reference sequence). This CDR3 contains 15 residues. The V segment lost 5 bases and the J segment 4 bases; nucleotides outside the gene matches: 9. The CDR3 sequence is CASSGDRGIGTEAFF. The CDR3, as DNA: TGTGCCAGCAGTGGTGACAGGGGTATTGGCACTGAAGCTTTCTTT.

The chain carries TRBV4-2 and TRBJ2-3; 14 bases match TRBD2. Germline lookup yields CDR1 LGHNA and CDR2 YNFKEQ. This CDR3 contains 18 residues. V shed 5 bases, J shed 1 base, and the junction held 8 bases outside the gene matches. The CDR3 DNA reads as TGTGCCAGCAGCGCGGGACTAGCGGGAGTCCTGGGCACAGATACGCAGTATTTT. Its protein product is CASSAGLAGVLGTDTQYF.

This sequence joins TRBV29-1 and TRBJ2-5; no definite D call. Trimming took 3 bases from V and 4 from J, leaving 6 bases between them. The CDR3 covers 11 residues. Germline V gene lookup returns CDR1 SQVTM and CDR2 ANQGSEA. The CDR3 nucleotides read TGCAGCGTTGACTTTCGAGAGACCCAGTACTTC. Its translation: CSVDFRETQYF.

The chain employs TRBV7-8 and TRBJ1-2; TRBD1 aligns across 7 bases. The CDR3 loop spans 15 amino acids. CDR1 SGHVS and CDR2 FQNEAQ come from the germline V gene. The V gene end was trimmed by 5 bases and the J gene end by 0 bases; junction bases not matched to a gene: 6. The CDR3 nucleotides read TGTGCCAGCAGCCTCCGGGACAGTACTAACTATGGCTACACCTTC. Residues: CASSLRDSTNYGYTF.

This chain links TRBV19 with TRBJ1-4; 9 bases map to TRBD1. CDR1 is LNHDA, CDR2 SQIVND, per germline (reference sequence). The J segment lost 5 bases and the V segment lost 6 bases, leaving 7 bases of the junction unmatched. The CDR3 runs to 15 residues. The CDR3 DNA sequence: TGTGCCAGTAGGAGGGGACAGGGCATAAATGAAAAACTGTTTTTT. It encodes CASRRGQGINEKLFF.

The rearrangement uses TRBV6-4 and TRBJ2-5; possible D gene TRBD1, 5 bases. Germline V gives CDR1 MRHNA, CDR2 SNTAGT. Trimming removed 3 bases at V and 3 bases at J, with 17 bases between. CDR3 length: 16 amino acids. This CDR3 reads CASSERVLAGKETQYF. Here the CDR3 DNA reads TGTGCCAGCAGTGAAAGGGTTTTGGCAGGGAAAGAGACCCAGTACTTC.

V gene TRBV7-9 combines with J gene TRBJ1-4; 7 bases align to TRBD1. Germline lookup yields CDR1 SEHNR and CDR2 FQNEAQ (reference sequence). J lost 0 bases, V lost 5 bases, and 9 bases had no gene match. The CDR3 has 17 amino acids. CDR3 loop: CASSRWGTATTNEKLFF. CDR3 nucleotides: TGTGCCAGCAGCAGATGGGGGACAGCTACAACTAATGAAAAACTGTTTTTT. Drawing the rest from reference TRBV7-9 and TRBJ1-4, the complete variable domain is DTGVSQNPRHKITKRGQNVTFRCDPISEHNRLYWYRQTLGQGPEFLTYFQNEAQLEKSRLLSDRFSAERPKGSFSTLEIQRTEQGDSAMYLCASSRWGTATTNEKLFFGSGTQLSVL.

The CDR3 region has the DNA TGTGCCACCAGTCTAGCGGGAGGGGACAATGAGCAGTTCTTC. Translated: CATSLAGGDNEQFF. This chain uses TRBV24-1 with TRBJ2-1; 12 bases match TRBD2. CDR1 is KGHDR and CDR2 is SFDVKD in the germline V gene. The junction had 1 base not matched to a gene; V was cut back by 6 bases and J by 5 bases. The CDR3 is 14 amino acids.

The V call is TRBV3-1 (or the pseudogene TRBV3-2), the J call TRBJ1-1, with D perhaps TRBD1 (6 bases). The CDR3 is 14 amino acids. Per the germline V gene, CDR1 is LGHDT and CDR2 is YNNKEL (reference sequence). Trimming took 3 bases from V and 1 from J, leaving 9 bases between them. The CDR3 bases are TGTGCCAGCAGCCATCTAGGGGGGAACACTGAAGCTTTCTTT. It encodes CASSHLGGNTEAFF.